Listed here are 25 T cell receptor beta chains from one sample, sequenced in a study of T-cell reconstitution after alpha-beta-depleted transplantation in children. TCRbeta library preparation incorporated unique molecular identifiers. Each CDR3 protein gets one entry after TCRdb re-called the PCR reads with MiXCR. Of around 700,000 distinct CDR3 sequences in the sample, approximately 14% are singletons; the top ten hold 0.79%. The specimen comprised PBMCs, sampled before TCRalphabeta/CD19-depleted stem cell transplant. Receptors originate from a girl aged 2 to 10 with congenital amegakaryocytic thrombocytopenia, due to receive a stem cell transplant.

V usage is TRBV6-1 and J usage is TRBJ2-3, with unresolved D. Trimming stripped 8 bases from V and 1 base from J, with 19 bases between. The CDR3 covers 16 residues. Germline V gene data show CDR1 as MNHNS and CDR2 as SASEGT. The CDR3 bases are TGTGCCAGCGGGATGGAGCGACCCCACGGCACAGATACGCAGTATTTT. Translated: CASGMERPHGTDTQYF.

This chain joins TRBV5-1 and TRBJ2-1; 8 bases fit TRBD2. Germline assignment: CDR1 SGHRS and CDR2 YFSETQ. The CDR3 length is 18 residues. With 0 bases clipped from V and 3 bases from J, the junction kept 11 bases outside the gene matches. CDR3 region: CASSLGLAGPVLYNEQFF. CDR3 bases: TGCGCCAGCAGCTTGGGCCTAGCGGGCCCTGTTCTCTACAATGAGCAGTTCTTC.

The chain combines TRBV3-1 with TRBJ2-7; D unresolved. The CDR3 consists of 16 residues. V lost 1 base to trimming and J lost 1 base, with 14 bases between them. Germline CDR1 LGHDT, CDR2 YNNKEL (reference sequence). The CDR3 region is CASSQGGPVISYEQYF. CDR3 DNA sequence: TGTGCCAGCAGCCAAGGCGGTCCTGTTATTTCCTACGAGCAGTACTTC.

The chain carries TRBV3-1 and TRBJ2-3; D may be TRBD2 (6 bases). The V end was cut by 4 bases, the J end by 2 bases, with 13 bases between. From germline, CDR1 is LGHDT and CDR2 YNNKEL (reference sequence). CDR3 length: 15 residues. CDR3 bases: TGTGCCAGCAGCCCTGATAGCGGCACCACAGATACGCAGTATTTT. It is translated as CASSPDSGTTDTQYF.

This clonotype was recorded many times. The chain has TRBV20-1 and TRBJ1-1, with a possible D match to TRBD1 (6 bases). V lost 5 bases, J lost 1 base, and 11 bases lay in between. CDR1 is DFQATT and CDR2 is SNEGSKA in the germline V gene (reference sequence). The CDR3 sequence is 13 residues long. The CDR3 spells CSALQGWNTEAFF. The CDR3 nucleotides read TGCAGTGCTTTACAGGGTTGGAACACTGAAGCTTTCTTT.

This chain joins TRBV28 and TRBJ2-5, with D perhaps matching TRBD2 (6 bases). Germline V lookup: CDR1 MDHEN, CDR2 SYDVKM. CDR3 length: 13 residues. Trimming stripped 8 bases from V and 4 bases from J, with 14 bases between. The CDR3 DNA sequence: TGTGCCAGCGGCTGGAGGGGAGGAGAGACCCAGTACTTC. It specifies CASGWRGGETQYF.

This clonotype was seen once. The CDR3 here is CSVPGHNTDTQYF. CDR3 DNA sequence: TGCAGTGTTCCGGGACACAACACAGATACGCAGTATTTT. This chain uses TRBV20-1 with TRBJ2-3, with a possible D match to TRBD1 (6 bases). V lost 7 bases, J lost 2 bases, and 13 bases lay in between. The germline V gene has CDR1 DFQATT and CDR2 SNEGSKA (reference sequence). The CDR3 runs 13 residues.

There are many counts of this clonotype. This chain uses TRBV12-3 or TRBV12-4 with TRBJ1-1; TRBD1 aligns across 7 bases. The V segment lost 8 bases and the J segment 7 bases; nucleotides outside the gene matches: 16. The CDR3 is 15 residues long. The CDR3 coding sequence is TGTGCCAGCCAAACTACAGCCGAGACAGGGCTTGAAGCTTTCTTT. This sequence encodes CASQTTAETGLEAFF.

This clonotype was recorded many times. The chain combines TRBV12-3 or TRBV12-4 with TRBJ2-5; perhaps TRBD1 as D (6 bases). The V end was cut by 4 bases, the J end by 4 bases, with 10 bases between. CDR3 length equals 13 residues. This CDR3 is CASSSGQLETQYF. As DNA, the CDR3 is TGTGCCAGCAGTTCTGGACAGTTAGAGACCCAGTACTTC.

V gene TRBV21-1 combines with J gene TRBJ2-7; no check of the table's D call, TRBD2, against the DNA was made. TRBV21-1 is a documented pseudogene. The CDR3 loop spans 17 amino acids. As DNA, the CDR3 is TGTGCCAGCAGCAACATACCCGGGACTCACGGCCCTCCCGAGCAGTACTTC. Translation: CASSNIPGTHGPPEQYF.

In this sample, this clonotype turned up many times. The chain's CDR3 is CASSLTGVGANVLTF. CDR3 sequence (DNA): TGTGCCAGCAGTCTTACAGGGGTTGGGGCCAACGTCCTGACTTTC. This chain uses TRBV28 with TRBJ2-6, with 7 bases lining up with TRBD1. Germline CDR1 MDHEN, CDR2 SYDVKM. Germline trimming cut 5 bases from V and 3 bases from J; bases unmatched to any gene: 4. CDR3 length: 15 residues. The full variable domain, its missing parts supplied by reference TRBV28 and TRBJ2-6, is DVKVTQSSRYLVKRTGEKVFLECVQDMDHENMFWYRQDPGLGLRLIYFSYDVKMKEKGDIPEGYSVSREKKERFSLILESASTNQTSMYLCASSLTGVGANVLTFGAGSRLTVL.

A note on this clonotype: One junction end does not reproduce the germline sequence, and a read error may be involved. The V call is TRBV5-1, the J call TRBJ2-1; no clear D gene. Germline CDR1 reads SGHRS; CDR2 reads YFSETQ. The CDR3 has 13 residues. In DNA, the CDR3 is TGCACCAGCAGTATTGGGTCTTACAATGAGCAGTTCTTC. Translated: CTSSIGSYNEQFF. The full variable domain, with the rest looked up from reference TRBV5-1 and TRBJ2-1, is KAGVTQTPRYLIKTRGQQVTLSCSPISGHRSVSWYQQTPGQGLQFLFEYFSETQRNKGNFPGRFSGRQFSNSRSEMNVSTLELGDSALYLCTSSIGSYNEQFFGPGTRLTVL.

This clonotype occurred a few times. The chain joins TRBV21-1 to TRBJ1-2; the table's D call of TRBD1 was not tested on the DNA. TRBV21-1 constitutes a pseudogene. CDR3 length: 14 residues. CDR3 sequence: CASSPQGQENGYTF. The CDR3 DNA reads as TGTGCCAGCAGCCCCCAGGGACAGGAGAATGGCTACACCTTC.

V gene TRBV5-1 combines with J gene TRBJ2-3; TRBD2 matches 8 bases. The CDR3 is 17 amino acids. In germline, CDR1 is SGHRS, CDR2 YFSETQ. Trimming removed 4 bases from V and 0 bases from J; junction bases left unmatched: 10. As DNA, the CDR3 is TGCGCCAGCAGCAGGATATTAGCGGGATCTAGCACAGATACGCAGTATTTT. Amino acid sequence: CASSRILAGSSTDTQYF.

This clonotype was seen many times. This chain links TRBV12-3 or TRBV12-4 with TRBJ2-2, with 8 bases lining up with TRBD2. CDR3 length equals 15 residues. V gave up 6 bases and J gave up 5 bases; unmatched junction bases: 8. CDR3 DNA sequence: TGTGCCAGCAGCGCCGGGACTAGAGGTACCGGGGAGCTGTTTTTT. Protein sequence: CASSAGTRGTGELFF.

The rearrangement uses TRBV5-1 and TRBJ1-3; D not certain. V was pared by 4 bases and J by 0 bases, with 14 bases between. Germline V gene data show CDR1 as SGHRS and CDR2 as YFSETQ. This CDR3 has 16 amino acids. CDR3 coding DNA: TGCGCCAGCAGCCCCCTAGGCGCCAACTCTGGAAACACCATATATTTT. Translated, it gives CASSPLGANSGNTIYF.

In this sample, this clonotype turned up many times. V usage is TRBV6-1 and J usage is TRBJ1-5; no firm D call. The CDR3 is made up of 14 amino acids. V was cut by 4 bases and J by 7 bases, with 14 bases left in between. Germline CDR1 MNHNS, CDR2 SASEGT. The CDR3 loop is CASSGTTGRQPQHF. The CDR3 DNA reads TGTGCCAGCAGTGGGACGACTGGGAGGCAGCCCCAGCATTTT.

The chain couples TRBV7-9 to TRBJ1-1, with D unclear. The length of the CDR3 is 14 residues. V was trimmed by 3 bases and J by 3 bases, leaving 11 bases between them. Germline CDR1 and CDR2: SEHNR and FQNEAQ (reference sequence). For the CDR3, the DNA is TGTGCCAGCAGCTTTGTAAGCGGAGACACTGAAGCTTTCTTT. Translating gives CASSFVSGDTEAFF.

This clonotype was observed a handful of times. CDR3 DNA: TGCGCCAGCAGCCCCTCGGGACAGACTACCACAATCTCCTACGAGCAGTACTTC. Translated, it gives CASSPSGQTTTISYEQYF. The chain recombines TRBV5-1 with TRBJ2-7, with 7 bases matching TRBD1. The trim removed 4 bases at V and 0 bases at J, leaving 16 bases unmatched. The germline gives CDR1 SGHRS, CDR2 YFSETQ. The length of the CDR3 is 18 residues.

This clonotype was seen more than once but under ten times. The rearrangement links TRBV5-1 to TRBJ1-1, with unresolved D. The ends were cut back, 5 bases at V and 6 bases at J, with 17 bases in the middle. The V gene's germline CDR1 is SGHRS and CDR2 YFSETQ. The CDR3 loop spans 14 amino acids. In DNA form, the CDR3 reads TGCGCCAGCAGTTCAGACAAGGCAGGCCCTGAAGCTTTCTTT. This codes for CASSSDKAGPEAFF.

The genes are TRBV12-3 or TRBV12-4 and TRBJ2-1; 8 bases fit TRBD2. The V gene end was trimmed by 10 bases and the J gene end by 1 base; junction bases not matched to a gene: 9. The CDR3 contains 15 residues. CDR3 nucleotide sequence: TGTGCCACCACTCGGGAGGGGCGGTCCTACAATGAGCAGTTCTTC. Translated, it gives CATTREGRSYNEQFF.

This clonotype appeared many times. CDR3 DNA sequence: TGTGCCAGCAGTGAGCAGGAAGGCTATGGCTACACCTTC. Translated, it gives CASSEQEGYGYTF. The chain employs TRBV25-1 and TRBJ1-2; no clear D. Between the trimmed V and J ends, which lost 3 bases and 4 bases, there was a span of 9 bases. Germline-derived CDR1 and CDR2 are MGHDK and SYGVNS. This CDR3 has 13 amino acids.

V is TRBV12-3 or TRBV12-4 and J is TRBJ2-1, with 9 nucleotides matching TRBD2. The trim removed 3 bases at V and 9 bases at J, leaving 9 bases unmatched. The length of the CDR3 is 15 residues. The CDR3 loop is CASSLSGGNWGEQFF. For the CDR3, the DNA is TGTGCCAGCAGTTTGAGCGGGGGGAATTGGGGTGAGCAGTTCTTC.

This clonotype showed up just a few times. The chain is built from TRBV3-1 and TRBJ2-6, with D perhaps TRBD1 or TRBD2 (5 bases each). CDR1 and CDR2 from the germline V gene are LGHDT and YNNKEL (reference sequence). Trimming took off 0 bases at V and 0 bases at J, with 15 bases between the two ends. The CDR3 runs 19 residues. The chain's CDR3 is CASSQEGTRALSGANVLTF. In DNA form, the CDR3 reads TGTGCCAGCAGCCAAGAGGGGACCAGGGCCCTCTCTGGGGCCAACGTCCTGACTTTC.

This clonotype was seen many times. V usage is TRBV5-1 and J usage is TRBJ1-2, with 7 bases lining up with TRBD1. Germline-derived CDR1 and CDR2 are SGHRS and YFSETQ. The CDR3 sequence is 15 residues long. The ends lost 0 bases at V and 4 bases at J; junction bases unmatched: 6. The CDR3 reads CASSLALDRPYGYTF. The CDR3 DNA reads as TGCGCCAGCAGCTTGGCCTTGGACAGGCCCTATGGCTACACCTTC. Based on the CDR3 plus reference TRBV5-1 and TRBJ1-2, the full variable domain is KAGVTQTPRYLIKTRGQQVTLSCSPISGHRSVSWYQQTPGQGLQFLFEYFSETQRNKGNFPGRFSGRQFSNSRSEMNVSTLELGDSALYLCASSLALDRPYGYTFGSGTRLTVV.